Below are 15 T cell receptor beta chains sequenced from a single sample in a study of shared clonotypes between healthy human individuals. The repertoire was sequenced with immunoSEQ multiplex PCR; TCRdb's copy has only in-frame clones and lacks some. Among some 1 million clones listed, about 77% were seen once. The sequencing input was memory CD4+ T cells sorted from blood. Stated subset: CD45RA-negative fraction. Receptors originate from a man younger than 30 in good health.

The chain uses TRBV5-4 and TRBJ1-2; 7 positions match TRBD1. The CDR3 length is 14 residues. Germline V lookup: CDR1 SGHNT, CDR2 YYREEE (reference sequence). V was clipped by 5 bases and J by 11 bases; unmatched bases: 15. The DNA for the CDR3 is TGTGCCAGCAGTCCAGACAGGGCTCGGGGTGTATACACCTTC. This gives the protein CASSPDRARGVYTF.

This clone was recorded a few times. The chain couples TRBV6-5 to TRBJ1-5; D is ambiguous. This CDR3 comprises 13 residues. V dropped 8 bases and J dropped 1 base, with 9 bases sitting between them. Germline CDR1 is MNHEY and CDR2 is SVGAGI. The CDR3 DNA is TGTGCCAGCCGGCGAGCGAGCAATCAGCCCCAGCATTTT. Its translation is CASRRASNQPQHF.

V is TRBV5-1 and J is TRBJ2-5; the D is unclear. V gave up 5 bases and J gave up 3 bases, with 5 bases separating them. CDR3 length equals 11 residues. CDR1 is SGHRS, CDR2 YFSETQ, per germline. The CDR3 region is CASRIEETQYF. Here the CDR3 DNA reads TGCGCCAGCAGGATCGAAGAGACCCAGTACTTC.

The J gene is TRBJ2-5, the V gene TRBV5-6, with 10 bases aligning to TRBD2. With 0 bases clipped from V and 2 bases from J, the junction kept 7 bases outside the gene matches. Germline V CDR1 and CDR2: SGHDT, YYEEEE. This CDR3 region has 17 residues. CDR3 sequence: CASSLAEGLAPQETQYF. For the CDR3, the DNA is TGTGCCAGCAGCTTGGCCGAGGGACTAGCGCCACAAGAGACCCAGTACTTC.

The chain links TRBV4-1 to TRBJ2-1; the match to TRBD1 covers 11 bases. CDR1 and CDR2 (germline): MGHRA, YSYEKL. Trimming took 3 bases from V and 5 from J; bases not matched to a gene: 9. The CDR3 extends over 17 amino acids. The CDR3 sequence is CASSHLGQGAANNEQFF. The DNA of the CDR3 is TGCGCCAGCAGCCACCTCGGACAGGGGGCTGCGAACAATGAGCAGTTCTTC.

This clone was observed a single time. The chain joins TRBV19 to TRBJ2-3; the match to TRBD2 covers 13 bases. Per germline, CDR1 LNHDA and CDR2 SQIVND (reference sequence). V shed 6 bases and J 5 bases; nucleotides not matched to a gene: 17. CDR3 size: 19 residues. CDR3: CASSSGTSGIGRVRDTQYF. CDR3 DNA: TGTGCCAGTAGCTCCGGGACTAGCGGGATCGGGCGGGTCCGAGATACGCAGTATTTT.

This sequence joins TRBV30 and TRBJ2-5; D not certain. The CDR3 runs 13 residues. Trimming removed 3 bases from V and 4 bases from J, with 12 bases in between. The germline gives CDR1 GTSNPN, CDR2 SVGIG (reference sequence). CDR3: CAWRHRIGETQYF. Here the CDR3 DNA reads TGTGCCTGGAGACACCGGATCGGAGAGACCCAGTACTTC.

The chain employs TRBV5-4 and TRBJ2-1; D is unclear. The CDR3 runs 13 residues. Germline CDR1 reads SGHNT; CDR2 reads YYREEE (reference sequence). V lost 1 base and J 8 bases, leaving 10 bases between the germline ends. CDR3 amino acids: CASSLLRGDEQFF. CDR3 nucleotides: TGTGCCAGCAGCTTGCTGCGAGGAGATGAGCAGTTCTTC.

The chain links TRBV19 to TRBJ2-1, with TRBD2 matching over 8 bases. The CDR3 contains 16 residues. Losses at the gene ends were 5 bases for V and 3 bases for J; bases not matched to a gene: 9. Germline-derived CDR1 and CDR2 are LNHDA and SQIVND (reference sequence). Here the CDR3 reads CASSDGLAALYNEQFF. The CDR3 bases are TGTGCCAGTAGTGATGGACTAGCAGCGCTCTACAATGAGCAGTTCTTC. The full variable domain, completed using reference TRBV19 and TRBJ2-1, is DGGITQSPKYLFRKEGQNVTLSCEQNLNHDAMYWYRQDPGQGLRLIYYSQIVNDFQKGDIAEGYSVSREKKESFPLTVTSAQKNPTAFYLCASSDGLAALYNEQFFGPGTRLTVL.

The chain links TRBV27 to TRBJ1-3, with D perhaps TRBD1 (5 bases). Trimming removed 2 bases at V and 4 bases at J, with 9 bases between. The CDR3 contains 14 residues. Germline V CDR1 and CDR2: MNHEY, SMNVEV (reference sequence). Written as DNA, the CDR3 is TGTGCCAGCAGTTTAGCAGGGATAGGAAACACCATATATTTT. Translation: CASSLAGIGNTIYF.

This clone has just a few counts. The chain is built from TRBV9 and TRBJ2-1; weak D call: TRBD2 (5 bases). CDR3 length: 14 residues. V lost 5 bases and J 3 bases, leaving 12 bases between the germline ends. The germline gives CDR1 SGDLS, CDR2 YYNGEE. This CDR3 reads CASSRGNVYNEQFF. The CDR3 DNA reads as TGTGCCAGCAGTCGGGGAAACGTCTACAATGAGCAGTTCTTC.

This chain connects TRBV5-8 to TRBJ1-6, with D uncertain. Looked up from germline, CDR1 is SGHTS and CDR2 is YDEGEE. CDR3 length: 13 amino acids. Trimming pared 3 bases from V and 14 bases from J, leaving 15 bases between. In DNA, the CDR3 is TGTGCCAGCAGCTCCACAGACGTAAGGGCCCTCCACTTT. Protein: CASSSTDVRALHF.

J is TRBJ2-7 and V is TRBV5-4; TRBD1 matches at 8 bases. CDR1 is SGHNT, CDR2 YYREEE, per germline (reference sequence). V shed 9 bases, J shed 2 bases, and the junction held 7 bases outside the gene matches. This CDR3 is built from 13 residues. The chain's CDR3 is CATSVGQAYEQYF. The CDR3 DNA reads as TGTGCCACCTCGGTGGGACAGGCCTACGAGCAGTACTTC.

The CDR3 spells CASSEASGQVAQQYF. Here the CDR3 DNA reads TGTGCCAGCAGTGAAGCCTCTGGACAGGTGGCTCAGCAGTACTTC. The chain employs TRBV6-1 and TRBJ2-7; 7 nucleotides align to TRBD1. Germline values: CDR1 MNHNS, CDR2 SASEGT. V trimming: 0 bases; J trimming: 8 bases; junction bases outside the gene matches: 10. CDR3 size: 15 residues.

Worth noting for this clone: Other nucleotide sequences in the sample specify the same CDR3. This CDR3 reads CASSQERNTGELFF. The CDR3 DNA reads as TGCGCCAGCAGCCAAGAGAGGAACACCGGGGAGCTGTTTTTT. The chain combines TRBV4-3 with TRBJ2-2; D uncertain. The germline V gene has CDR1 LGHNA and CDR2 YSLEER. The CDR3 length is 14 residues. The V end was cut by 0 bases, the J end by 1 base, with 3 bases between.